This TCR beta chain is drawn from a study of CD8+ T cells in alopecia areata. This CDR3 is 15 amino acids long. Germline V lookup: CDR1 NNHDY, CDR2 SYVADS. In each case, RNA was isolated and then reverse transcribed into cDNA as the sequencing template. Profiled with immunoSEQ multiplex PCR; TCRdb holds only in-frame clones, not every one. The sample includes roughly 110,000 clones, none of them occurring once. This clone was counted only a few times. These gene names are mouse names. The read falls 4 residues short of the CDR3 end, and the missing part is taken from the germline J gene. The clonotype comes from a C3H/HeJ mouse with alopecia areata. Mice of this strain are of MHC haplotype H2-k. The J gene is TRBJ2-1, the V gene TRBV13-3; 12 nucleotides agree with TRBD1. The sequencing sample was made of lesional skin. Incomplete CDR3 DNA: TGTGCCAGCAGAGACCGGGACAGGGGGCGCGCT. Translated, it gives CASRDRDRGRA. The full CDR3 sequence reads CASRDRDRGRAEQFF.